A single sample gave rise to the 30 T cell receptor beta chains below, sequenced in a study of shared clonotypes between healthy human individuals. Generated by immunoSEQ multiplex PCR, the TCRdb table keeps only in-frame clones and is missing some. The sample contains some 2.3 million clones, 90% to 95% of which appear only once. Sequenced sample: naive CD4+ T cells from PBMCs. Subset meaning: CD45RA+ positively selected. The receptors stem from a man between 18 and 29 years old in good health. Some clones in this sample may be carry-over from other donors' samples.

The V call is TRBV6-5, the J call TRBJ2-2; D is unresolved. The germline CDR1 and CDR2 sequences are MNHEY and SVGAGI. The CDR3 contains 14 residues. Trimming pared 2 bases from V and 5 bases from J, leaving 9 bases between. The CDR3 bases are TGTGCCAGCAGTTACCGGGCCCGGACCGGGGAGCTGTTTTTT. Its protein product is CASSYRARTGELFF.

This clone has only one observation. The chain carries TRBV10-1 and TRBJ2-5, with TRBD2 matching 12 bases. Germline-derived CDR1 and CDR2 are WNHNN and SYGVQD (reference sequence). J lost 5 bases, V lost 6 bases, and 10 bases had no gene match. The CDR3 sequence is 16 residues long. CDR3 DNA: TGCGCCAGCAGCTTCCGACTAGCGGGAGCTCTGGAGACCCAGTACTTC. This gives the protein CASSFRLAGALETQYF.

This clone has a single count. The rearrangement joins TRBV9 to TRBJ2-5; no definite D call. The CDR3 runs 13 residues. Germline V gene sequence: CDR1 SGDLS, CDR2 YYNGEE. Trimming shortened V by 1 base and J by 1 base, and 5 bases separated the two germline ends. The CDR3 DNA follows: TGTGCCAGCAGCGTAATTCCCCAAGAGACCCAGTACTTC. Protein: CASSVIPQETQYF.

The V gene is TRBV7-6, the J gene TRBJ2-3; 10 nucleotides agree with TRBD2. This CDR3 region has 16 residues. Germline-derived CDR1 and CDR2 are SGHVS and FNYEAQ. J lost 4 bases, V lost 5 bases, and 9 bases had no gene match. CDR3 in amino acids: CASSPQGLAGADTQYF. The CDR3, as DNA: TGTGCCAGCAGCCCACAAGGGCTAGCGGGAGCAGATACGCAGTATTTT.

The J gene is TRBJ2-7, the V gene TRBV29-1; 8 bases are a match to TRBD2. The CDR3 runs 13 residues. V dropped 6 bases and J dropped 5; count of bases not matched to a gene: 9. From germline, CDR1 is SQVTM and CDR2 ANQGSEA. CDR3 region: CSVQAGGGHEQYF. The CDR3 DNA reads TGCAGCGTCCAGGCGGGGGGCGGACACGAGCAGTACTTC.

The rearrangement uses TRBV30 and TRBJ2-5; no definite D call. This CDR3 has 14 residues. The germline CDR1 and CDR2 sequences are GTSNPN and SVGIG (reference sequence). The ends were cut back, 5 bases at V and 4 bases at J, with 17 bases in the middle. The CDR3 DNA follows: TGTGCCTGGTCCCTCACGTACGTGGGAGAGACCCAGTACTTC. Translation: CAWSLTYVGETQYF.

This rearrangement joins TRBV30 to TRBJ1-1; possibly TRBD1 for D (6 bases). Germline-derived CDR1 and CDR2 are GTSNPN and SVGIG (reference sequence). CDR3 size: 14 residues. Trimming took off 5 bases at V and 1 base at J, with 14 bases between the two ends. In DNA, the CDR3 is TGTGCCTGGGATACACAGGGATCGAACACTGAAGCTTTCTTT. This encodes CAWDTQGSNTEAFF. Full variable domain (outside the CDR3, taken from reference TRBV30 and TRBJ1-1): SQTIHQWPATLVQPVGSPLSLECTVEGTSNPNLYWYRQAAGRGLQLLFYSVGIGQISSEVPQNLSASRPQDRQFILSSKKLLLSDSGFYLCAWDTQGSNTEAFFGQGTRLTVV.

The DNA of the CDR3 is TGTGCCAGCAGTTCCCGTCCCGGGACAGGGGTTCGCGCTTTCTTT. Amino acids: CASSSRPGTGVRAFF. V is TRBV27 and J is TRBJ1-1; the match to TRBD1 covers 10 bases. The CDR3 is 15 amino acids. CDR1 and CDR2 from the germline V gene are MNHEY and SMNVEV (reference sequence). The J segment lost 11 bases and the V segment lost 4 bases, leaving 13 bases of the junction unmatched.

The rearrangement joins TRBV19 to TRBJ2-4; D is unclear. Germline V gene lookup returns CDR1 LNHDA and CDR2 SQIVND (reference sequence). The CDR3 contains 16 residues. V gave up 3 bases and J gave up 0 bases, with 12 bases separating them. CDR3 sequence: CASSMPGQGAKNIQYF. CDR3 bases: TGTGCCAGTAGTATGCCCGGGCAAGGAGCCAAAAACATTCAGTACTTC.

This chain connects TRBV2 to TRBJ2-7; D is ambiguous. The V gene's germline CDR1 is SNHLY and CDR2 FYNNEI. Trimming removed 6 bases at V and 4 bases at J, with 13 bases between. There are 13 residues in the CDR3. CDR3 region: CASRKDGNYEQYF. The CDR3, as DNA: TGTGCCAGCAGGAAGGACGGAAATTACGAGCAGTACTTC.

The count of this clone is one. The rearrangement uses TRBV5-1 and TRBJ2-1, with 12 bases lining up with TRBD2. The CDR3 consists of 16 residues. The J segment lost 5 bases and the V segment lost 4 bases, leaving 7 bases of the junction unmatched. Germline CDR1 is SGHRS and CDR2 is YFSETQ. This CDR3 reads CASSARLAGVDNEQFF. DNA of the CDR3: TGCGCCAGCAGCGCGAGACTAGCGGGAGTCGACAATGAGCAGTTCTTC. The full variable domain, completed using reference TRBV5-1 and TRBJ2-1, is KAGVTQTPRYLIKTRGQQVTLSCSPISGHRSVSWYQQTPGQGLQFLFEYFSETQRNKGNFPGRFSGRQFSNSRSEMNVSTLELGDSALYLCASSARLAGVDNEQFFGPGTRLTVL.

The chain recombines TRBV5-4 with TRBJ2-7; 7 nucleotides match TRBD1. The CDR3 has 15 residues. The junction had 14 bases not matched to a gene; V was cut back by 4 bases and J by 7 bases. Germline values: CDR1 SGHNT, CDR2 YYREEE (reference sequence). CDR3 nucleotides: TGTGCCAGCAGCGAAAGACAGGGATCCTACGAGGAGCAGTACTTC. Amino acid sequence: CASSERQGSYEEQYF.

The CDR3 DNA is TGTGCCAGCAGCTTAATTGAGGGTGGCACTGAAGCTTTCTTT. Encoded protein: CASSLIEGGTEAFF. This chain joins TRBV7-8 and TRBJ1-1; D unclear. V lost 2 bases and J 4 bases, leaving 11 bases between the germline ends. CDR1 is SGHVS and CDR2 is FQNEAQ in the germline V gene. The CDR3 runs to 14 residues. The whole variable domain, remainder taken from reference TRBV7-8 and TRBJ1-1, is GAGVSQSPRYKVAKRGQDVALRCDPISGHVSLFWYQQALGQGPEFLTYFQNEAQLDKSGLPSDRFFAERPEGSVSTLKIQRTQQEDSAVYLCASSLIEGGTEAFFGQGTRLTVV.

CDR3 region: CASGPAGAETQYF. CDR3 in DNA: TGTGCTAGTGGCCCCGCAGGGGCGGAGACCCAGTACTTC. This chain uses TRBV12-5 with TRBJ2-5, with D maybe TRBD1 (6 bases). This CDR3 spans 13 amino acids. CDR1 and CDR2 (germline): LGHNT, FRNRAP. The V gene lost 6 bases and the J gene lost 5 bases, with 13 bases spanning the gap.

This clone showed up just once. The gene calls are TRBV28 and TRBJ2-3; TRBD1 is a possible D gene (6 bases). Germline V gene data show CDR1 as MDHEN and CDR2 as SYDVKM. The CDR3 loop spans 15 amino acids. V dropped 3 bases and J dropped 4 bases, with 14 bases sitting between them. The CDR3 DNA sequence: TGTGCCAGCAGTTTGAAACAGGGCGGAGCAGATACGCAGTATTTT. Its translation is CASSLKQGGADTQYF. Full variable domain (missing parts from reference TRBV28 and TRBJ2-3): DVKVTQSSRYLVKRTGEKVFLECVQDMDHENMFWYRQDPGLGLRLIYFSYDVKMKEKGDIPEGYSVSREKKERFSLILESASTNQTSMYLCASSLKQGGADTQYFGPGTRLTVL.

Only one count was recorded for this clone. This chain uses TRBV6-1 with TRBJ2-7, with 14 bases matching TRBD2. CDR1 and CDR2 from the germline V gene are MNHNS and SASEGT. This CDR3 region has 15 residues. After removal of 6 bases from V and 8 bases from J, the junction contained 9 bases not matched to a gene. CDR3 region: CASRYTGLAGVQQYF. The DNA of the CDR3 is TGTGCCAGCAGATACACGGGACTAGCGGGAGTTCAGCAGTACTTC.

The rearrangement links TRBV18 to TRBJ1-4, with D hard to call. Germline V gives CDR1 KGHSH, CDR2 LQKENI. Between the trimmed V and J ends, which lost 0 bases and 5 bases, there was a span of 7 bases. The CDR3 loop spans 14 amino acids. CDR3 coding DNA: TGTGCCAGCTCACCACCCCAGATCAATGAAAAACTGTTTTTT. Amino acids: CASSPPQINEKLFF.

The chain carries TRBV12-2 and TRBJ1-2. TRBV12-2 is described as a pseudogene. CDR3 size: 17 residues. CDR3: CASRSRPKGEGHYGYTF. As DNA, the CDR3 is TGTGCAAGTCGCTCGCGTCCCAAAGGAGAGGGGCACTATGGCTACACCTTC.

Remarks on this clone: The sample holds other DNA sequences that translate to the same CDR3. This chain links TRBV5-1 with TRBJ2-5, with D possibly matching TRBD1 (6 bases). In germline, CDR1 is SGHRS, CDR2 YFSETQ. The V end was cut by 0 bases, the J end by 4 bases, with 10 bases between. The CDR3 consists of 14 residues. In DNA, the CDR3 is TGCGCCAGCAGCTTGGGGGGGCCGGGAGAGACCCAGTACTTC. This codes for CASSLGGPGETQYF.

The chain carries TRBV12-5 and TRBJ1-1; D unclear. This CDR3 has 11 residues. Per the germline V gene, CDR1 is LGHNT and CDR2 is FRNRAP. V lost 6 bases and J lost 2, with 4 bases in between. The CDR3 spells CASGFNTEAFF. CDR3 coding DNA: TGTGCTAGTGGGTTCAACACTGAAGCTTTCTTT.

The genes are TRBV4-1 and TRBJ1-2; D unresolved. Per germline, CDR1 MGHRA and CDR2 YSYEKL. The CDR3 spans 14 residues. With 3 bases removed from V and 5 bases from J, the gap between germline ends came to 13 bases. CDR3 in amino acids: CASSQTPTPYGYTF. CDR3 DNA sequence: TGCGCCAGCAGCCAGACTCCTACTCCTTATGGCTACACCTTC.

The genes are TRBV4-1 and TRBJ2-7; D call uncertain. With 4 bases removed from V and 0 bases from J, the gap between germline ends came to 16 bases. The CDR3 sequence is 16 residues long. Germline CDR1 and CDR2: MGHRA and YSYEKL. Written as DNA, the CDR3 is TGCGCCAGCAGCCGAACAGACGGGCAGAGCTCCTACGAGCAGTACTTC. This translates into CASSRTDGQSSYEQYF.

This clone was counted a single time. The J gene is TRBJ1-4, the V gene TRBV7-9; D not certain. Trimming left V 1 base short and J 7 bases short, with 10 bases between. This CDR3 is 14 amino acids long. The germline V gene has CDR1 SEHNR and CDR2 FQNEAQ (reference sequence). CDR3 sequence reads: CASSLVVGGEKLFF. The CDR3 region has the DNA TGTGCCAGCAGCTTAGTTGTGGGCGGTGAAAAACTGTTTTTT.

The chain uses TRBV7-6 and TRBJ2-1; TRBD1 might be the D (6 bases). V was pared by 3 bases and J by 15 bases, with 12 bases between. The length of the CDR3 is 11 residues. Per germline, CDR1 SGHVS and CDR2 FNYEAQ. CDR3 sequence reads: CASSFAGAMFF. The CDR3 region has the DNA TGTGCCAGCAGCTTCGCAGGGGCAATGTTCTTC.

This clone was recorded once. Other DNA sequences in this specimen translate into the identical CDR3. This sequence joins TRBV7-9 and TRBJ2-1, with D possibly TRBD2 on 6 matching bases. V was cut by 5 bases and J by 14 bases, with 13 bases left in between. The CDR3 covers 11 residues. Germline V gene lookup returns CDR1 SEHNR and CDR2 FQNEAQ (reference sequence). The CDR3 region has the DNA TGTGCCAGCAGCCCCGGGACTTCAGAGTTCTTC. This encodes CASSPGTSEFF.

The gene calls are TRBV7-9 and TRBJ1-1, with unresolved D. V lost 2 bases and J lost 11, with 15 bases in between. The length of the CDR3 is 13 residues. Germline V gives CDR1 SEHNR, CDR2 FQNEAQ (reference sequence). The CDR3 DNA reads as TGTGCCAGCAGCTTACCAGGTTCTACTGGGGCTTTCTTT. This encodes CASSLPGSTGAFF.

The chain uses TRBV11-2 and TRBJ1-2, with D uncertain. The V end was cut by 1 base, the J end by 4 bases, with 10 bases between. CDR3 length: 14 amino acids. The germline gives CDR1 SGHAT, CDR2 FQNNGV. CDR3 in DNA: TGTGCCAGCAGCTTAGTGTCCGGGCCCTATGGCTACACCTTC. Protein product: CASSLVSGPYGYTF. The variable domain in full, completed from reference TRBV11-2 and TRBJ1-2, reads EAGVAQSPRYKIIEKRQSVAFWCNPISGHATLYWYQQILGQGPKLLIQFQNNGVVDDSQLPKDRFSAERLKGVDSTLKIQPAKLEDSAVYLCASSLVSGPYGYTFGSGTRLTVV.

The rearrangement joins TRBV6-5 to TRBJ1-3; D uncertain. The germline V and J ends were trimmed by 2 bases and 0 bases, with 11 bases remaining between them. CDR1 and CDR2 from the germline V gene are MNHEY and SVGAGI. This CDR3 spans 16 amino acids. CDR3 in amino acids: CASSYGGDPSGNTIYF. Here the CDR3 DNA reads TGTGCCAGCAGTTACGGCGGGGATCCCTCTGGAAACACCATATATTTT.

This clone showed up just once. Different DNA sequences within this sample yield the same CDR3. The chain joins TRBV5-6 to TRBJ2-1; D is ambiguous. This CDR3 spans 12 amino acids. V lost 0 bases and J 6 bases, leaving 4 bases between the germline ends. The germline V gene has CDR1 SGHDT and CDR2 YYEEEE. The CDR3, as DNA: TGTGCCAGCAGCTTGGGGGGCAATGAGCAGTTCTTC. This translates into CASSLGGNEQFF.

The CDR3 region is CASSLQRGRENEQFF. The CDR3, as DNA: TGTGCCAGCAGCTTACAGCGCGGGAGAGAGAATGAGCAGTTCTTC. The V call is TRBV7-3, the J call TRBJ2-1, with 7 bases matching TRBD2. The CDR3 is 15 residues long. Trimming cost V 2 bases and J 7 bases; bases outside gene matches: 8. Looked up from germline, CDR1 is SGHTA and CDR2 is FQGTGA.